This T cell receptor beta chain was recovered during a study of T-cell memory formation after mild COVID-19. Broader study findings: Clones which contracted sat mainly in CM and EM if CD4+, and in EMRA if CD8+. Contracting clones from day 15 to 85 showed balanced CD4/CD8; later expanders favored CD4+.

Sample barcodes and UMIs were carried by the TCR alpha and TCR beta cDNA libraries that 5'RACE generated with constant-segment primers. TCRdb reprocessed the 5' RACE reads with MiXCR, giving one entry per CDR3 protein. The table includes approximately 340,000 distinct CDR3 sequences, 10% to 15% detected once. This clonotype was found a few times. Its antigen is currently unknown. The material sequenced was PBMCs or a T cell subset sorted from them (not recorded which). The receptor's source is a man between 18 and 35 years old who had mild COVID-19 (a few samples of this study predate the infection). Cell type and time point are not known.

CDR3 coding DNA: TGTGCCAGCAGGGGCCTCTATAGTAATGAAAAACTGTTTTTT. Translating gives CASRGLYSNEKLFF. The rearrangement joins TRBV7-9 to TRBJ1-4; D not certain. Per the germline V gene, CDR1 is SEHNR and CDR2 is FQNEAQ (reference sequence). The CDR3 covers 14 residues. With 6 bases removed from V and 4 bases from J, the gap between germline ends came to 12 bases. The complete variable domain, with remaining parts taken from reference TRBV7-9 and TRBJ1-4, reads DTGVSQNPRHKITKRGQNVTFRCDPISEHNRLYWYRQTLGQGPEFLTYFQNEAQLEKSRLLSDRFSAERPKGSFSTLEIQRTEQGDSAMYLCASRGLYSNEKLFFGSGTQLSVL.